This T cell receptor (beta chain) was sequenced during a study of blood T cells in healthy people across ages (dated by TCRdb to between 2014 and 2017). Background on the whole study: Template switching captured roughly one uniquely barcoded TCR beta cDNA molecule per two T cells in model experiments. Age-related changes in TCR beta repertoire diversity were measured in the study by deep sequencing normalized with unique cDNA molecular identifiers. Four age groups were formed from the donors: young (average roughly 15 years), middle-aged (approximately 40), aged (about 62) and long-lived (more than 75). Donors of different ages were randomly distributed across sequencing lanes to avoid experimental bias. The study analyzed two additional independent replicas of 1 million unique cDNA reads from the same blood draw for two donors, one aged 18 to 30 and one aged 80 or older. Results the study describes overall, beyond this receptor: A strong correlation was found between observed TCR beta diversity and the percentage of naive T cells measured by flow cytometry. As age increased, observed TCR beta diversity per million T cells dropped in a roughly linear way, and a significant reduction was already evident by age 40. Bulk unsorted PBMC profiling prevented conclusive comparison of naive and antigen-experienced compartments. Because donor CMV infection status was unknown, age-related changes in expanded clonotypes were potentially confounded. The long-lived group showed more naive CD4+ T cells, fewer expanded clones and increased TCR diversity than the aged group, suggesting age selection. Estimates of total diversity from one million sequenced T cells were regarded as lower bounds and underestimates.

Libraries came from 5' RACE. A second PCR of roughly 6 to 12 cycles was performed with a sample-barcoded 5' primer and a J-beta primer mix. Each TCR beta cDNA molecule received a unique molecular identifier from a template-switch 5' adaptor carrying 12 random nucleotides. Each sample yielded at least 2.5 million CDR3-containing paired-end reads. The Mint cDNA synthesis kit, primed by a TRBC-specific oligonucleotide, was used to synthesize first-strand cDNA from all RNA. All cDNA was treated with uracil-DNA glycosylase and then went through a first 18-cycle PCR with the universal primers M1SS and BC2_uni_R. The study's processing was this. For normalization, 1 million high-quality reads were randomly selected from each sample, with every read carrying a distinct molecular identifier. Instead of being binned into consensus sequences, reads that shared molecular identifiers were thrown out. CDR3 identification, clonotype clustering and error correction used MiTCR with a Q25 quality threshold and the strictest error-elimination algorithm. A nonparametric unseen species model with Euler transformation was used to estimate a lower bound on total TCR beta diversity. In-frame beta chains were kept once TCRdb had trimmed the public reads at Q25 with fastp and called clones with MiXCR. Every entry covers one CDR3 protein and lists the most common genes and DNA from its rows. Clone size and V and J calls follow TCRdb, not the original study. Counted in this sample were approximately 1,700,000 distinct CDR3 sequences; around 40% of them appeared once. The top ten clonotypes cover roughly 24% of the sample.

Systemically healthy Caucasian individuals from Russia, some 36 in total and aged roughly 6 to 90 years, were included as donors. About 10 milliliters of peripheral blood were collected from each donor into EDTA-treated Vacutainer tubes. Ficoll-Paque density-gradient centrifugation was used to isolate PBMCs, with at least 7 million obtained per sample. Trizol reagent was used to extract total RNA from PBMCs, with at least 5.5 micrograms per sample. Naive CD45RAhigh/CD27high T cell percentages were measured by flow cytometry on a PBMC aliquot from every donor. This clonotype appeared a few times. This receptor's antigen is unknown. The input lacks base qualities; no much larger clone sits a single base away. Compared with germline, V lacks 3 bases and J lacks 3 bases; bases without a gene match: 3. From a lookup of the germline V gene, CDR1 and CDR2 are LGHNA and YNFKEQ. From cysteine to phenylalanine, the CDR3 is 16 amino acids long. The CDR3 DNA has 48 bases and is translated from base 1.

The sequence links TRBV4-2 to TRBJ2-1, with TRBD2 matching 12 junction bases. This receptor was obtained from a human donor in good health. Sequencing used blood. The nucleotide sequence reads TGTGCCAGCAGCCAGCAACTAGCGGGGGGCTACAATGAGCAGTTCTTC. The resulting protein is CASSQQLAGGYNEQFF.